These 12 T cell receptor beta chains share one sample of origin, sequenced in a study of T cell responses to AZD1222 COVID-19 vaccine. Sequencing used immunoSEQ multiplex PCR; TCRdb keeps in-frame clones, though not all of them. The sample records more than 150,000 clones, around 90% being singletons. Sample: peripheral blood, taken 28 days after the second AZD1222 dose. These receptors were obtained from an adult who received the AZD1222 COVID-19 vaccine.

V is TRBV2 and J is TRBJ1-6; 8 bases match TRBD1. The CDR3 has 14 residues. Trimming removed 7 bases from V and 8 bases from J; junction bases left unmatched: 7. The V gene's germline CDR1 is SNHLY and CDR2 FYNNEI. The CDR3 nucleotides read TGTGCCAGCATCCTGACAGGGGTAGATTCACCCCTCCACTTT. This sequence encodes CASILTGVDSPLHF.

The gene calls are TRBV28 and TRBJ1-2, with D possibly matching TRBD1 (6 bases). V gave up 3 bases and J gave up 7 bases, with 18 bases separating them. CDR3 length: 15 residues. Germline V lookup: CDR1 MDHEN, CDR2 SYDVKM. The CDR3 sequence is CASSFRGLGGGGYTF. CDR3 sequence (DNA): TGTGCCAGCAGTTTCCGGGGACTCGGGGGCGGTGGCTACACCTTC.

This clone occurred once. The chain links TRBV24-1 to TRBJ1-5; D is undetermined. V lost 2 bases and J 1 base, leaving 5 bases between the germline ends. CDR3 length: 14 residues. The germline V gene has CDR1 KGHDR and CDR2 SFDVKD. In nucleotides, the CDR3 is TGTGCCACCAGTGATTACGGGAGCAATCAGCCCCAGCATTTT. Translating it yields CATSDYGSNQPQHF.

With respect to this clone: Germline and junction disagree at one end, which may indicate a read error. The rearrangement uses TRBV12-3 or TRBV12-4 and TRBJ1-1, with D tentatively TRBD1 (6 bases). This CDR3 contains 12 residues. CDR3 loop: CASSPTGFETFF. In DNA, the CDR3 is TGTGCCAGCAGCCCTACAGGGTTTGAAACTTTCTTT.

The chain uses TRBV18 and TRBJ2-5; a weak D match, TRBD2 (6 bases). Germline loops: CDR1 KGHSH, CDR2 LQKENI. This CDR3 has 13 amino acids. Trimming cost V 3 bases and J 5 bases, with 10 bases left between them. CDR3 protein: CASSPTEGETQYF. The CDR3 DNA reads TGTGCCAGCTCACCGACGGAGGGGGAGACCCAGTACTTC. The full variable domain, its missing parts supplied by reference TRBV18 and TRBJ2-5, is NAGVMQNPRHLVRRRGQEARLRCSPMKGHSHVYWYRQLPEEGLKFMVYLQKENIIDESGMPKERFSAEFPKEGPSILRIQQVVRGDSAAYFCASSPTEGETQYFGPGTRLLVL.

This chain joins TRBV3-1 (or the pseudogene TRBV3-2) and TRBJ2-7; the match to TRBD2 covers 13 bases. Per the germline V gene, CDR1 is LGHDT and CDR2 is YNNKEL (reference sequence). There are 16 residues in the CDR3. Trimming removed 4 bases from V and 6 bases from J; junction bases left unmatched: 9. The CDR3 protein is CASSLGLAGAGGEQYF. The CDR3 DNA sequence: TGTGCCAGCAGCCTCGGACTAGCGGGAGCGGGGGGCGAGCAGTACTTC.

The chain employs TRBV28 and TRBJ2-5; perhaps TRBD2 as D (6 bases). CDR3 length: 16 amino acids. V lost 0 bases to trimming and J lost 4 bases, with 15 bases between them. CDR1 is MDHEN, CDR2 SYDVKM, per germline. In nucleotides, the CDR3 is TGTGCCAGCAGTTTATGGGGGAGGAAGGGAATAGAGACCCAGTACTTC. Amino acids: CASSLWGRKGIETQYF.

This chain joins TRBV5-5 and TRBJ2-1, with TRBD2 identical over 15 bases. Per germline, CDR1 SGHKS and CDR2 YYEKEE (reference sequence). The length of the CDR3 is 16 residues. V lost 3 bases, J lost 7 bases, and 5 bases stayed unmatched. The CDR3 region is CASSSSGTSGGNEQFF. The CDR3 region has the DNA TGTGCCAGCAGCTCGTCTGGGACTAGCGGGGGGAATGAGCAGTTCTTC.

In nucleotides, the CDR3 is TGTGCCAGCAGCTCCCTCGGGAGCGGGGGGGCAGATACGCAGTATTTT. Amino acids: CASSSLGSGGADTQYF. The gene calls are TRBV7-3 and TRBJ2-3, with 10 bases aligning to TRBD2. V lost 4 bases and J lost 4; bases outside the gene matches: 8. The germline gives CDR1 SGHTA, CDR2 FQGTGA. This CDR3 is 16 amino acids long. Combining the CDR3 with reference TRBV7-3 and TRBJ2-3 gives the whole variable domain GAGVSQTPSNKVTEKGKYVELRCDPISGHTALYWYRQSLGQGPEFLIYFQGTGAADDSGLPNDRFFAVRPEGSVSTLKIQRTERGDSAVYLCASSSLGSGGADTQYFGPGTRLTVL.

V usage is TRBV5-6 and J usage is TRBJ2-7, with D maybe TRBD2 (6 bases). V lost 5 bases and J 7 bases, leaving 16 bases between the germline ends. The CDR3 spans 13 residues. Germline CDR1 reads SGHDT; CDR2 reads YYEEEE. CDR3 nucleotides: TGTGCCAGCAGGTCGGGGACTCGCGATGAGCAGTACTTC. Translation gives CASRSGTRDEQYF.

This clone was observed a single time. The chain's CDR3 is CASSLGTGGSETQYF. The CDR3 DNA sequence: TGTGCCAGCAGCTTAGGGACAGGGGGAAGCGAGACCCAGTACTTC. The rearrangement uses TRBV7-2 and TRBJ2-5; 10 nucleotides line up with TRBD1. Per germline, CDR1 SGHTA and CDR2 FQGNSA. The CDR3 has 15 residues. Trimming removed 1 base from V and 5 bases from J; junction bases left unmatched: 4.

The chain has TRBV5-6 and TRBJ2-1; 9 nucleotides agree with TRBD2. Trimming cost V 4 bases and J 7 bases; bases outside gene matches: 12. The length of the CDR3 is 16 residues. Germline CDR1 SGHDT, CDR2 YYEEEE. In DNA, the CDR3 is TGTGCCAGCAGCCCCCTGTTAGCGGGAGATAGGAATGAGCAGTTCTTC. This gives the protein CASSPLLAGDRNEQFF.